One T cell receptor (beta chain) is described in this entry. The data are from a study of blood T cells in healthy people across ages. Extracted total RNA amounted to at least 5.5 micrograms for each sample. CDR3 length equals 17 residues. V gave up 5 bases and J gave up 6 bases; unmatched junction bases: 16. Germline CDR1 reads SGHAT; CDR2 reads FQNNGV. Using a J-beta primer mix together with a sample-barcoded 5' primer, a second PCR was run for about 6 to 11 cycles. From the 5' RACE reads, TCRdb called clonotypes with MiXCR, one entry per CDR3 protein. The table shows hundreds of thousands of distinct CDR3 sequences, with roughly 43% occurring only once.

This receptor was taken from an older man in good health. The J gene is TRBJ2-1, the V gene TRBV11-2; TRBD2 aligns across 7 bases. The sequenced material came from blood. The CDR3 region is CASSITAGRGTFNEQFF. The CDR3 DNA reads TGTGCCAGCAGCATTACAGCGGGGCGGGGGACCTTCAATGAGCAGTTCTTC.